This TCR beta chain is from a study of T-cell memory formation after mild COVID-19 (dated by TCRdb to about 2021). Background for the entire study: Most TCR sequence clusters were specific to one of the two donors. In a couple of donors, T-cell clones that expanded and contracted after mild COVID-19 were tracked by sequencing TCRalpha and TCRbeta repertoires over time. Two young, previously healthy adult volunteers made up the cohort, one male and one female. General study outcomes and caveats: Only a couple of mild cases were covered in the study, and larger cohorts including severe cases with pre-infection samples were considered necessary. From day 15 to 85, contracting clones showed balanced CD4/CD8 phenotypes, whereas a second wave of clones that expanded from day 15 to 37 leaned towards CD4+. Some responding clones were detected in pre-infection memory, suggesting pre-existing cross-reactive memory T cells joined the SARS-CoV-2 response. SARS-CoV-2 specificity was not confirmed for the second-wave clones peaking on day 37. Contracting CD4+ clones were located mainly in the CM and EM memory subsets, whereas CD8+ clones were found to be enriched in EMRA.

Ficoll-Paque density gradient centrifugation was the method used to isolate PBMCs. About this clonotype: What antigen it recognizes has not been identified. One base away there is no much larger clone; base qualities are not given.

The V and J ends are trimmed by 1 base and 5 bases, leaving 14 bases between them. CDR1 LGHDT and CDR2 YNNKEL are derived from the germline V gene (reference sequence). Measured from the cysteine to the phenylalanine, the CDR3 is 15 residues long. Only the CDR3 portion is preserved as DNA: 45 bases, with reading frame beginning at the first base. Sequencing was performed on an Illumina NovaSeq 6000. TCRalpha and TCRbeta cDNA libraries were built by 5'RACE with constant-segment primers, adding sample barcodes and unique molecular identifiers. Trizol reagent was used to extract RNA from every sample. The libraries were amplified in two PCR steps, and the second step added a second sample barcode and Illumina TruSeq adapters. The libraries were sequenced on an Illumina NovaSeq using 2 x 150 bp paired-end reads. Per the source publication's procedure: The reads were demultiplexed and collapsed into UMI-guided consensus sequences using migec v1.2.7. Using mixcr v2.1.11, the UMI consensuses were aligned to TRA and TRB V and J templates and assembled into clonotypes. Clonotypes were classified as expanded or contracted when called significant by both edgeR and NoisET, with noise models trained on biological replicates. For edgeR calls, the thresholds were a false discovery rate-adjusted p below 0.01 and a log2 fold-change of 1. As an exploratory analysis of dynamics, PCA with hierarchical clustering was applied to max-normalized trajectories of the 1000 most abundant clonotypes. Separately sequenced CD4+ and CD8+ repertoires were used to assign the CD4 or CD8 phenotype of responding clones. The public reads were quality trimmed at Q25 with fastp and then assembled into clones with MiXCR by TCRdb, keeping productive beta chains. Rows are combined by CDR3 protein, so each entry shows the most common genes and DNA. For this entry, the V and J calls and clone size follow TCRdb and not the study's own pipeline. In this sample the table shows just over 200,000 distinct CDR3 sequences, just over 9.5% of which occur a single time. The top ten hold 3.5% of the sample.

Sequenced: PBMCs or a T cell subset sorted from them (not recorded which). The rearranged segments are TRBV3-1 and TRBJ1-1; the D gene is perhaps TRBD1, on 6 matching bases. This clonotype was sampled from a young man who had mild COVID-19 (a few samples of this study predate the infection). The sample titles of this study are shuffled in the database, so cell type and time point are left out; the donor was told from shared clones. The nucleotide sequence reads TGTGCCAGCAGCCAAGTCCCCCAGGGGATGACTGAAGCTTTCTTT. This gives the protein CASSQVPQGMTEAFF.